Here is one T cell receptor beta chain with its context. The data were taken from a study of T cells after yellow fever vaccination. The CDR3 runs to 15 residues. Germline CDR1 and CDR2: SGHNT and YYREEE (reference sequence). Unmatched junction bases numbered 7, after V lost 4 bases and J lost 9 bases. TCRdb redid the calling of the 5' RACE reads with MiXCR, one entry per CDR3 protein. Here the sample spans fewer than 400,000 distinct CDR3 sequences, 6.2% being singletons. The chain recombines TRBV5-4 with TRBJ2-1; TRBD2 matches 13 bases. Source: PBMCs, taken 5 days after the yellow fever booster vaccination. This TCR came from a man aged 25-45 years who received the YFV17D yellow fever vaccine. The CDR3 coding sequence is TGTGCCAGCAGCCCCACTAGCGGGAGGGCCAGTGAGCAGTTCTTC. Protein sequence: CASSPTSGRASEQFF.